This is a list of T cell receptor beta chains from one sample in a study of cytotoxic CD8 clonotypes in ibrutinib-treated CLL. Sequencing used immunoSEQ multiplex PCR; TCRdb keeps in-frame clones, though not all of them. This table holds some 35,000 clones, 71% found once. Sequenced material: PBMCs, taken at disease progression, from a patient treated with ibrutinib. Receptors originate from a human donor with chronic lymphocytic leukemia. Each CDR3 is given without its conserved first and last residue.

cdr3_length v_call cdr3_aa
12 TRBV6-5 ASSYGGRNQPQH
11 TRBV19 ASSRHRMETQY
15 TRBV7-9 ASSGGTGQMVGEKLF
12 TRBV5-4 ASSSGQPNTEAF
12 TRBV19 ASSIGQSGNTIY
12 TRBV5-6 ASSFSTPGNTIY
12 TRBV5-6 ASSLRGALDTQY
13 TRBV25-1 ASSPRDRDRNEQF
11 TRBV4-2 ASSQEQRETQY
13 TRBV7-9 ASSLLGASYNEQF
13 TRBV27 ASSRRAGLYNEQF
15 TRBV14 ASSPWARGSSGNTIY
13 TRBV9 ASSVDVGALYEQY
16 TRBV10-3 AISESSGTQATNEKLF
13 TRBV23-1 ASKTDRVRFYEQY
12 TRBV25-1 ASGRQGVTGELF
11 TRBV5-1 ASGQGGTDTQY
12 TRBV4-2 ASSQGGANYGYT
11 TRBV19 ARFYYSNQPQH
14 TRBV6-1 ASSEGGHPTTSPLH
13 TRBV19 ASSIDPWGSAGYT
13 TRBV10-3 AISESNGSPRKLF
6 TRBV29-1 SVPGYT